This entry is about one TCR beta chain. The ends were cut back, 4 bases at V and 3 bases at J, with 12 bases in the middle. The CDR3 is 13 amino acids. The V gene's germline CDR1 is GTSNPN and CDR2 SVGIG (reference sequence). In the original analysis: It was from reference gene primer amplification that nucleated cell counts were estimated. TCRdb keeps only in-frame clones here, not all; method: immunoSEQ multiplex PCR. Clonal size and the V and J genes are those of that table, whereas D and trimming came from the DNA. The sample shows 55,000 to 75,000 clones, 79% of them seen only once. This sample is part of a study of blood T cell repertoires in COVID-19. Overall study context: Collection of acute and convalescent COVID-19 samples took place in the United States, Italy and Spain. Sources were T cells, B-cell-depleted T cells, or PBMCs; the material itself was cDNA or gDNA.

The source material was peripheral blood. The chain uses TRBV30 and TRBJ1-1; D gene ambiguous. This TCR was recovered from a man aged 55 to 70 with acute or convalescent COVID-19. The CDR3 DNA reads as TGTGCCTGGACGGTCCGCTCCTACACTGAAGCTTTCTTT. Amino acids: CAWTVRSYTEAFF.